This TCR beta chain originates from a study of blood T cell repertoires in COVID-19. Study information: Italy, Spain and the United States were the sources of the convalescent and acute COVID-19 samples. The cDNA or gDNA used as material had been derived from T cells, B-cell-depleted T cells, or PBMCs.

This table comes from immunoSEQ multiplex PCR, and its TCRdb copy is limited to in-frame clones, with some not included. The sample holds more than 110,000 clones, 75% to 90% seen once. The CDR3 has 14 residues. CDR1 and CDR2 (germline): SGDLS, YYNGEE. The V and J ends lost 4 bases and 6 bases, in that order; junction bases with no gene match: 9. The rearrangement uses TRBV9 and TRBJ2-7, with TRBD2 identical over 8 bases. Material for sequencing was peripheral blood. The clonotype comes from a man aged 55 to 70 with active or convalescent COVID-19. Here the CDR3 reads CASSRDRGGLEQYF. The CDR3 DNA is TGTGCCAGCAGCCGGGACCGGGGGGGGCTCGAGCAGTACTTC.